Below, 28 T cell receptor beta chains from the same sample are listed, as sequenced in a study of radiation and T cells in renal cell carcinoma. Sequencing used immunoSEQ multiplex PCR; TCRdb keeps in-frame clones, though not all of them. The sample contains 45,000 to 65,000 clones, roughly three quarters of which appear only once. Time point indicated: baseline pretreatment blood. The treatment denotes: 15 Gy SBRT to primary tumor, nephrectomy 4 weeks later. Sequencing used blood, obtained from a patient whose treatment included radiotherapy and nephrectomy. These receptors were obtained from a man aged 60-69 years with renal cell carcinoma.

The chain uses TRBV7-2 and TRBJ2-3; D not resolved. Trimming removed 3 bases from V and 2 bases from J, with 3 bases in between. Germline V gene data show CDR1 as SGHTA and CDR2 as FQGNSA. This CDR3 contains 12 residues. The CDR3 sequence: CASSFLTDTQYF. For the CDR3, the DNA is TGTGCCAGCAGCTTCCTCACAGATACGCAGTATTTT.

This chain joins TRBV30 and TRBJ1-2; no clear D gene. The germline gives CDR1 GTSNPN, CDR2 SVGIG (reference sequence). The V end lost 2 bases, the J end lost 6 bases, and 10 bases lay between the germline ends. The CDR3 runs 12 residues. CDR3 bases: TGTGCCTGGAGTTTCCTAAGTCATGGCTACACCTTC. This sequence encodes CAWSFLSHGYTF.

This chain connects TRBV9 to TRBJ1-2, with 7 bases aligning to TRBD1. This CDR3 has 15 amino acids. Trimming cost V 0 bases and J 2 bases; bases outside gene matches: 4. The germline V gene has CDR1 SGDLS and CDR2 YYNGEE. The CDR3 DNA sequence: TGTGCCAGCAGCGTAGGAGGGACAGCGAACTATGGCTACACCTTC. This encodes CASSVGGTANYGYTF.

CDR3 region: CASRNRGRVEKLFF. The CDR3 nucleotides read TGTGCCAGCAGGAACAGGGGTAGGGTTGAAAAACTGTTTTTT. The chain joins TRBV6-1 to TRBJ1-4, with 7 positions matching TRBD1. The CDR3 has 14 amino acids. Germline-derived CDR1 and CDR2 are MNHNS and SASEGT. With V trimmed by 6 bases and J by 7 bases, 8 bases remained unmatched.

This clone occurred once. The chain uses TRBV7-2 and TRBJ1-4, with TRBD1 matching 7 bases. V shed 3 bases, J shed 5 bases, and the junction held 9 bases outside the gene matches. Per germline, CDR1 SGHTA and CDR2 FQGNSA. This CDR3 has 16 amino acids. CDR3 residues: CASSLNSGGGNEKLFF. The CDR3 region has the DNA TGTGCCAGCAGCTTGAACTCAGGGGGTGGGAATGAAAAACTGTTTTTT.

The chain couples TRBV29-1 to TRBJ2-7, with a weak D call TRBD2 (5 bases). Trimming stripped 7 bases from V and 3 bases from J, with 19 bases between. In germline, CDR1 is SQVTM, CDR2 ANQGSEA. The CDR3 length is 14 residues. CDR3 region: CSALADGGDYEQYF. The CDR3 nucleotides are TGCAGCGCACTCGCCGACGGAGGAGACTACGAGCAGTACTTC.

This clone has more than one count but fewer than ten. The chain joins TRBV28 to TRBJ2-7; D unclear. The CDR3 is 13 amino acids. The V end lost 4 bases, the J end lost 1 base, and 8 bases lay between the germline ends. Germline CDR1 is MDHEN and CDR2 is SYDVKM. The CDR3 protein is CASSYLPSYEQYV. DNA of the CDR3: TGTGCCAGCAGTTATTTACCATCCTACGAGCAGTACGTC.

The V and J genes are TRBV6-5 and TRBJ2-6; perhaps TRBD1 as D (5 bases). Germline CDR1 is MNHEY and CDR2 is SVGAGI. V lost 3 bases and J 0 bases, leaving 9 bases between the germline ends. The CDR3 is 16 residues long. This chain's CDR3 is CASSYGALSGANVLTF. The CDR3 nucleotides are TGTGCCAGCAGTTATGGGGCGCTCTCTGGGGCCAACGTCCTGACTTTC.

The chain recombines TRBV7-9 with TRBJ1-6; D not certain. CDR1 and CDR2 from the germline V gene are SEHNR and FQNEAQ (reference sequence). V was shortened by 5 bases and J by 5 bases, with 13 bases between the two germline ends. This CDR3 comprises 15 residues. The CDR3 reads CASSPRAGDNSPLHF. The DNA of the CDR3 is TGTGCCAGCAGCCCCCGGGCCGGCGATAATTCACCCCTCCACTTT.

This clone occurred once. V usage is TRBV30 and J usage is TRBJ1-4; D is perhaps TRBD1 (5 bases). Trimming removed 2 bases at V and 8 bases at J, with 12 bases between. The CDR3 contains 13 residues. Per the germline V gene, CDR1 is GTSNPN and CDR2 is SVGIG (reference sequence). The CDR3 region has the DNA TGTGCCTGGAGTTTCAGGGCGCGCGAAAAACTGTTTTTT. Its protein product is CAWSFRAREKLFF.

The chain has TRBV19 and TRBJ2-1, with no clear D. Germline V gives CDR1 LNHDA, CDR2 SQIVND (reference sequence). The germline V and J ends were trimmed by 1 base and 5 bases, with 9 bases remaining between them. This CDR3 region has 14 residues. CDR3 sequence reads: CASSIVGGDNEQFF. CDR3 DNA: TGTGCCAGTAGTATAGTCGGCGGTGACAATGAGCAGTTCTTC.

This rearrangement joins TRBV25-1 to TRBJ1-4, with TRBD1 matching over 7 bases. The CDR3 is 17 amino acids. V lost 1 base, J lost 8 bases, and 13 bases stayed unmatched. Germline V lookup: CDR1 MGHDK, CDR2 SYGVNS. Here the CDR3 reads CASSEFGRQGRLEKLFF. CDR3 nucleotide sequence: TGTGCCAGCAGTGAATTTGGTAGACAGGGCAGGTTGGAAAAACTGTTTTTT.

The chain links TRBV30 to TRBJ2-5; no clear D gene. V lost 3 bases to trimming and J lost 4 bases, with 12 bases between them. This CDR3 region has 13 residues. Germline CDR1 and CDR2: GTSNPN and SVGIG (reference sequence). The CDR3 bases are TGTGCCTGGAGGGCCTTCGGCTTAGAGACCCAGTACTTC. Translated: CAWRAFGLETQYF.

The rearrangement uses TRBV11-2 and TRBJ2-5; D gene unclear. The CDR3 is 14 residues long. The V end was cut by 5 bases, the J end by 1 base, with 11 bases between. Germline-derived CDR1 and CDR2 are SGHAT and FQNNGV. The CDR3: CASSIMARQETQYF. The CDR3 region has the DNA TGTGCCAGCAGCATTATGGCTCGCCAAGAGACCCAGTACTTC.

The V call is TRBV7-2, the J call TRBJ2-7; D may be TRBD1 or TRBD2 (6 bases each). Trimming took off 1 base at V and 6 bases at J, with 16 bases between the two ends. From germline, CDR1 is SGHTA and CDR2 FQGNSA. The CDR3 runs to 15 residues. CDR3 sequence (DNA): TGTGCCAGCAGCTTAGAAGGGGGGCCTCAAACCGAGCAGTACTTC. Amino acids: CASSLEGGPQTEQYF.

V gene TRBV2 combines with J gene TRBJ1-2; no definite D call. Germline CDR1 SNHLY, CDR2 FYNNEI. Deletions cut 4 bases from V and 5 bases from J, with 8 bases between. The CDR3 is 12 residues long. As DNA, the CDR3 is TGTGCCAGCAGTGGGGCAGATTATGGCTACACCTTC. Translation: CASSGADYGYTF.

This clone was seen only once. V gene TRBV15 combines with J gene TRBJ2-3; unclear D gene. Germline loops: CDR1 LNHNV, CDR2 YYDKDF (reference sequence). V lost 0 bases and J lost 0, with 7 bases in between. The CDR3 contains 15 residues. CDR3 sequence: CATSRDGASTDTQYF. CDR3 nucleotides: TGTGCCACCAGCAGAGATGGCGCGAGCACAGATACGCAGTATTTT.

V and J are TRBV7-2 and TRBJ1-5; possible D gene TRBD1, 5 bases. The CDR3 is made up of 15 amino acids. Trimming removed 0 bases at V and 7 bases at J, with 13 bases between. In germline, CDR1 is SGHTA, CDR2 FQGNSA. The CDR3 coding sequence is TGTGCCAGCAGCTTAGCGCTCGGGGACGGCCAGCCCCAGCATTTT. Translation: CASSLALGDGQPQHF.

V gene TRBV6-1 combines with J gene TRBJ1-2; 9 positions agree with TRBD1. Germline CDR1 reads MNHNS; CDR2 reads SASEGT. This CDR3 contains 16 residues. Unmatched junction bases numbered 7, after V lost 2 bases and J lost 3 bases. The CDR3 region is CASSEFGTGWDYGYTF. The CDR3 bases are TGTGCCAGCAGTGAATTCGGGACAGGGTGGGACTATGGCTACACCTTC.

The chain couples TRBV10-3 to TRBJ2-5; no clear D gene. V lost 2 bases and J lost 5, with 15 bases in between. The CDR3 runs 15 residues. CDR1 and CDR2 from the germline V gene are ENHRY and SYGVKD. The CDR3 loop is CAISEGTVLGETQYF. As DNA, the CDR3 is TGTGCCATCAGTGAGGGAACGGTTCTTGGGGAGACCCAGTACTTC.

This clone came up once. The J gene is TRBJ1-2, the V gene TRBV19; possible D gene TRBD1, 6 bases. The CDR3 runs 13 residues. Germline loops: CDR1 LNHDA, CDR2 SQIVND (reference sequence). V was clipped by 3 bases and J by 5 bases, with 10 bases between them. The CDR3 sequence: CASSISQGYGYTF. CDR3 bases: TGTGCCAGTAGTATTTCACAGGGATATGGCTACACCTTC.

The J gene is TRBJ2-4, the V gene TRBV11-3; D unresolved. Germline V gives CDR1 SGHNT, CDR2 YENEEA. The CDR3 has 15 residues. Trimming cost V 5 bases and J 3 bases, with 14 bases left between them. The CDR3 protein is CASSGQKGGKNIQYF. In DNA form, the CDR3 reads TGTGCCAGCAGCGGTCAAAAGGGCGGCAAAAACATTCAGTACTTC. Combining the CDR3 with reference TRBV11-3 and TRBJ2-4 gives the whole variable domain EAGVVQSPRYKIIEKKQPVAFWCNPISGHNTLYWYLQNLGQGPELLIRYENEEAVDDSQLPKDRFSAERLKGVDSTLKIQPAELGDSAVYLCASSGQKGGKNIQYFGAGTRLSVL.

The chain couples TRBV6-5 to TRBJ1-2, with TRBD1 as a possible D gene (6 bases). Germline assignment: CDR1 MNHEY and CDR2 SVGAGI. V was cut by 7 bases and J by 4 bases, with 13 bases left in between. The CDR3 is 13 amino acids. The DNA of the CDR3 is TGTGCCAGCACCCAGGGGAGGGTCTATGGCTACACCTTC. Translation: CASTQGRVYGYTF.

The chain links TRBV10-3 to TRBJ2-5; 9 bases line up with TRBD1. CDR3 length equals 15 residues. Germline lookup yields CDR1 ENHRY and CDR2 SYGVKD. Trimming took 3 bases from V and 3 from J; bases not matched to a gene: 5. CDR3: CAISDGTGGEETQYF. CDR3 DNA: TGTGCCATCAGTGACGGTACAGGGGGCGAAGAGACCCAGTACTTC.

The V gene is TRBV6-5, the J gene TRBJ1-1; D is perhaps TRBD1 (5 bases). The length of the CDR3 is 14 residues. V lost 2 bases and J lost 4, with 11 bases in between. Germline CDR1 MNHEY, CDR2 SVGAGI. In DNA, the CDR3 is TGTGCCAGCAGTTACGGGGGGGGAGTCACTGAAGCTTTCTTT. Protein: CASSYGGGVTEAFF.

To note about this clone: The junction departs from the called germline gene at one end, perhaps through a read error. The chain is built from TRBV18 and TRBJ2-7, with TRBD1 as a possible D gene (5 bases). Germline V CDR1 and CDR2: KGHSH, LQKENI. The CDR3 is made up of 13 amino acids. CDR3 sequence (DNA): TGTGCCAGCTCTCCACAGGATGCCTACGAGCAGTACTTC. Its protein product is CASSPQDAYEQYF.

By share of the sample, this clone is medium-sized. Other DNA sequences in this specimen translate into the identical CDR3. V usage is TRBV7-2 and J usage is TRBJ2-1, with D unresolved. Trimming took off 1 base at V and 5 bases at J, with 6 bases between the two ends. The germline V gene encodes CDR1 SGHTA and CDR2 FQGNSA. The CDR3 sequence is 13 residues long. The CDR3 DNA follows: TGTGCCAGCAGCTTAGGTACTAACAATGAGCAGTTCTTC. It specifies CASSLGTNNEQFF. Full variable domain (outside the CDR3, taken from reference TRBV7-2 and TRBJ2-1): GAGVSQSPSNKVTEKGKDVELRCDPISGHTALYWYRQSLGQGLEFLIYFQGNSAPDKSGLPSDRFSAERTGGSVSTLTIQRTQQEDSAVYLCASSLGTNNEQFFGPGTRLTVL.

The rearrangement joins TRBV4-3 to TRBJ1-5; no reliable D call. This CDR3 is 13 amino acids long. Trimming stripped 0 bases from V and 9 bases from J, with 9 bases between. CDR1 and CDR2 from the germline V gene are LGHNA and YSLEER. The CDR3 region is CASSQDDGRPQHF. The DNA of the CDR3 is TGCGCCAGCAGCCAAGACGATGGGAGGCCCCAGCATTTT.